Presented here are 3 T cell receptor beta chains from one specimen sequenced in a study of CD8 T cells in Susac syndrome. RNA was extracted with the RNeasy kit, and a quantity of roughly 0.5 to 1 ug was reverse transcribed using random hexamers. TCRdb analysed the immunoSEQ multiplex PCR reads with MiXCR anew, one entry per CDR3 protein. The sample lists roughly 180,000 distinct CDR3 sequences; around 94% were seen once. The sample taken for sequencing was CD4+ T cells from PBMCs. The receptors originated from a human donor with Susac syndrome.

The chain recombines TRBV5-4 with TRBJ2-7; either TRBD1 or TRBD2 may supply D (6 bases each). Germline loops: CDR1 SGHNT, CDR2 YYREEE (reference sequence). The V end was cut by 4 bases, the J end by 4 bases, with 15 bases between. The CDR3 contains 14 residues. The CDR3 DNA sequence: TGTGCCAGCAGCGCCGGAGGGGACAAGTACGAGCAGTACTTC. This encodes CASSAGGDKYEQYF.

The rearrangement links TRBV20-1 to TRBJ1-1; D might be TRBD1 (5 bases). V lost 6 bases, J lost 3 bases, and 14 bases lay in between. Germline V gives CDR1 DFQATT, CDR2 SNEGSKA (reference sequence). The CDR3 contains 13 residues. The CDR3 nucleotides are TGCAGTGCCTTAAGAGGGGAGGACACTGAAGCTTTCTTT. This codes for CSALRGEDTEAFF.

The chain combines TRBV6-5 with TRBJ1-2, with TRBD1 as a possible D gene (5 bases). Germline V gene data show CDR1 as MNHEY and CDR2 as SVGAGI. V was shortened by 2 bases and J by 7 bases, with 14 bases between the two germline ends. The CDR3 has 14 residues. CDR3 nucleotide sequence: TGTGCCAGCAGTTACGGCAGGGAAGTTGCTGGCTACACCTTC. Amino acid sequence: CASSYGREVAGYTF.